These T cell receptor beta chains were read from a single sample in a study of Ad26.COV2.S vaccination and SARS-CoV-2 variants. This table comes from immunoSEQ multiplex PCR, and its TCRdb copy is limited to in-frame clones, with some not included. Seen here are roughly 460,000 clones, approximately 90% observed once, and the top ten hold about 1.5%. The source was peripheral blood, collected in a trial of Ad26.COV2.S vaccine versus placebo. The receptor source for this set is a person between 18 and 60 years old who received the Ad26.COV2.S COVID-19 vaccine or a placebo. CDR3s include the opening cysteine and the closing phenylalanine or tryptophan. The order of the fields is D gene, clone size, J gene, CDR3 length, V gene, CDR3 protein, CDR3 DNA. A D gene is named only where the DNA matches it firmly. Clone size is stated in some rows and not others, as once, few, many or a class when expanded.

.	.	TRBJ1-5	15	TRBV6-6	CASSYGTQENQPQHF	TGTGCCAGCAGTTACGGGACACAAGAAAATCAGCCCCAGCATTTT
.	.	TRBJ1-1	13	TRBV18	CASSPDSNYEAFF	TGTGCCAGCTCACCCGACAGTAACTATGAAGCTTTCTTT
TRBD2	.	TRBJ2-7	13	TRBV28	CASSLAPSYEQYF	TGTGCCAGTTCACTAGCGCCATCCTACGAGCAGTACTTC
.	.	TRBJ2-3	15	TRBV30	CAWTTGLDTSNTQYF	TGTGCCTGGACTACCGGACTGGACACATCTAATACGCAGTATTTT
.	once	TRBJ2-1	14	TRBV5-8	CASSLLQSYNEQFF	TGTGCCAGCAGCCTACTACAATCCTACAATGAGCAGTTCTTC
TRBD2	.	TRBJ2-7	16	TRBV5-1	CASSLDGTSGSYEQYF	TGCGCCAGCAGCTTGGACGGGACTAGCGGCTCCTACGAGCAGTACTTC
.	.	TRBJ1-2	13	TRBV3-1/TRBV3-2	CASSQGQNYGYTF	TGTGCCAGCAGCCAAGGGCAGAACTATGGCTACACCTTC
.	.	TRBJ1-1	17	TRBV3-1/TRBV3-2	CASSQEPGVRMNTEAFF	TGTGCCAGCAGCCAAGAGCCCGGGGTGAGGATGAACACTGAAGCTTTCTTT
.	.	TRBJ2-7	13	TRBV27	CASSFRNSYEQYF	TGTGCCAGCAGTTTTCGGAATTCCTACGAGCAGTACTTC
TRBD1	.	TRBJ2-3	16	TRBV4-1	CASSQEDWTGADTQYF	TGCGCCAGCAGCCAGGAAGATTGGACAGGGGCAGATACGCAGTATTTT
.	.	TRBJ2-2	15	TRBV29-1	CSVEDGRDSSGELFF	TGCAGCGTTGAAGATGGGAGGGACAGTTCTGGGGAGCTGTTTTTT
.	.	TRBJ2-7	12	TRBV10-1	CAKGEPGYEQYF	TGCGCCAAAGGGGAACCAGGCTACGAGCAGTACTTC
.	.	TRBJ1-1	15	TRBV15	CATSRVIGENTEAFF	TGTGCCACCAGCAGAGTAATAGGAGAGAACACTGAAGCTTTCTTT
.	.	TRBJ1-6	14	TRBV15	CATRKTAENSPLHF	TGTGCCACCAGGAAGACGGCTGAAAATTCACCCCTCCACTTT
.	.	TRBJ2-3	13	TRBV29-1	CSVDVPGTDTQYF	TGCAGCGTTGATGTCCCAGGGACAGATACGCAGTATTTT
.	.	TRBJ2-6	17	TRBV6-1	CASSEDWGGTGANVLTF	TGTGCCAGCAGTGAAGATTGGGGGGGCACTGGGGCCAACGTCCTGACTTTC
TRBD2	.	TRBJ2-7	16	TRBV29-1	CSVVRGGGRGLWEQYF	TGCAGCGTTGTCCGCGGGGGGGGCCGTGGTCTTTGGGAGCAGTACTTC
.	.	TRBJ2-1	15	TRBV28	CASSLFVGTNNEQFF	TGTGCCAGCAGTTTATTTGTGGGAACCAACAATGAGCAGTTCTTC
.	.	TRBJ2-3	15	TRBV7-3	CASSLSYDRTDTQYF	TGTGCCAGCAGCTTATCCTATGACCGCACAGATACGCAGTATTTT
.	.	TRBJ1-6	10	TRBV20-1	CSARDQPLHF	TGCAGTGCTAGAGATCAACCCCTCCACTTT
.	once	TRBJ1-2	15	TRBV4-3	CASSRAGAENYGYTF	TGCGCCAGCAGCCGCGCCGGGGCCGAAAACTATGGCTACACCTTC
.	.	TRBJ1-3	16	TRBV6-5	CASSYSAGFSGNTIYF	TGTGCCAGCAGTTACTCGGCTGGGTTCTCTGGAAACACCATATATTTT
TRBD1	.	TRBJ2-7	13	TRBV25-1	CASTQGAGNEQYF	TGTGCCAGCACCCAGGGGGCGGGGAACGAGCAGTACTTC
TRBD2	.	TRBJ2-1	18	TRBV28	CASSTHLRLALSYNEQFF	TGTGCCAGCAGTACCCACCTAAGACTAGCGCTCTCCTACAATGAGCAGTTCTTC